This T cell receptor (beta chain) was sequenced during a study of shared clonotypes between healthy human individuals. Whole-study results and caveats: Sampling included only blood; tissue repertoires likely differ.

Comments on this clone: The antigen is undetermined.

Germline values: CDR1 LNHNV, CDR2 YYDKDF (reference sequence). The ends lost 1 base at V and 1 base at J; junction bases unmatched: 5. The CDR3 has 16 amino acids. Libraries were prepared by immunoSEQ multiplex PCR; TCRdb keeps only in-frame clonotypes and omits some of them. The sample gives about 480,000 clones, 75% to 85% of which show up once; 10% to 15% is in the top ten. The chain recombines TRBV15 with TRBJ2-5, with TRBD2 matching 8 bases. What was sequenced was PBMCs. The sequence was obtained from a woman aged 40 to 50 in good health. Some clones in this sample may be carry-over from other donors' samples. The CDR3 DNA reads TGTGCCACCAGCAGAGGGAGCGGGGGAAGCCAAGAGACCCAGTACTTC. This sequence encodes CATSRGSGGSQETQYF.